The following is a T cell receptor beta chain sequence with its context. Its target is not known. The data derive from a study of cytomegalovirus exposure and HLA in healthy donors. At the level of the study: Out of approximately 170 million T cells, an earlier analysis found over 90 million unique TCR beta sequences in total.

Overall study results and limits: There was a cluster of highly shared sequence variants that was likely a sequencing artifact.

Primers: 60 Vbeta forward and 13 Jbeta reverse. Libraries were prepared by immunoSEQ multiplex PCR; TCRdb keeps only in-frame clonotypes and omits some of them. This table holds around 150,000 clones, 84% found once. The germline V gene has CDR1 LGHNA and CDR2 YNFKEQ. The CDR3 sequence is 18 residues long. V lost 1 base and J 2 bases, leaving 19 bases between the germline ends. Sequenced input: PBMCs. The sequence derives from a boy aged 2 to 9 in good health and CMV-seronegative. This chain links TRBV4-2 with TRBJ2-3, with D possibly matching TRBD2 (5 bases). CDR3 sequence reads: CASSQVYGGGGNTDTQYF. The CDR3 DNA is TGTGCCAGCAGCCAAGTTTATGGAGGAGGCGGAAACACAGATACGCAGTATTTT.